The present T cell receptor (beta chain) was sequenced within a study of a mutant IDH1 vaccine in newly diagnosed glioma. General study points: Whatever changes occurred in top peripheral T cell clonotypes seemed unrelated to pseudoprogression.

Assay: immunoSEQ multiplex PCR; the TCRdb copy retains only in-frame clones and omits some. Here the sample spans tens of thousands of clones, approximately 80% being singletons. Comments on this clone: Its antigen is undetermined.

As for time point: week 11, during vaccination. Each vaccine dose was 300 ug of mutant IDH1 20-mer peptide, with topical imiquimod. The CDR3 has 16 residues. The junction had 12 bases not matched to a gene; V was cut back by 5 bases and J by 4 bases. Germline CDR1 and CDR2: MDHEN and SYDVKM. The TCR originated in a woman aged 18-35 years with glioma. Sequences were derived from PBMCs, sampled from a glioma patient whose treatment included an IDH1 peptide vaccine. This chain connects TRBV28 to TRBJ2-7, with 9 bases that match TRBD2. This CDR3 reads CASSLGGLAGWYEQYF. The DNA for the CDR3 is TGTGCCAGCAGTCTAGGCGGCCTAGCGGGATGGTACGAGCAGTACTTC.